Each of the 31 T cell receptor beta chains below was sequenced from the same sample in a study of CD8 T cells in ankylosing spondylitis. Study results and caveats: Ankylosing spondylitis blood seemed to carry a telltale TCR beta motif made of several highly homologous variants.

No antigen has been assigned to these receptors. TCRdb reprocessed the 5' RACE reads via MiXCR and lists one record per CDR3 protein. Of approximately 540,000 distinct CDR3 sequences in the sample, over 9.5% were seen once. Sequenced material: blood, either unsorted or a sorted T cell fraction (not recorded which). These receptors all stem from a male donor with ankylosing spondylitis.

The chain recombines TRBV7-2 with TRBJ2-2; D assignment may be TRBD1 or TRBD2 (5 bases each). V lost 5 bases and J lost 0, with 10 bases in between. The CDR3 covers 15 residues. Germline CDR1 is SGHTA and CDR2 is FQGNSA. CDR3 protein: CASSVGPSNTGELFF. The CDR3, as DNA: TGTGCCAGCAGCGTGGGACCATCGAACACCGGGGAGCTGTTTTTT.

This clonotype occurred a few times. The chain employs TRBV5-6 and TRBJ2-3, with D perhaps TRBD2 (6 bases). Trimming pared 0 bases from V and 4 bases from J, leaving 12 bases between. The CDR3 is made up of 15 amino acids. CDR1 is SGHDT, CDR2 YYEEEE, per germline. The CDR3 DNA follows: TGTGCCAGCAGCTTGGGCCCCACTAGCTCAGATACGCAGTATTTT. This translates into CASSLGPTSSDTQYF.

This chain connects TRBV10-2 to TRBJ2-1; D remains ambiguous. Germline V gene lookup returns CDR1 WSHSY and CDR2 SAAADI. The CDR3 totals 11 residues. Trimming removed 1 base from V and 8 bases from J, with 3 bases in between. CDR3 region: CASSEFHEQFF. The DNA for the CDR3 is TGCGCCAGCAGTGAGTTCCATGAGCAGTTCTTC.

This clonotype appeared many times. The gene calls are TRBV9 and TRBJ2-7, with TRBD2 identical over 8 bases. The V segment lost 3 bases and the J segment 7 bases; nucleotides outside the gene matches: 3. In germline, CDR1 is SGDLS, CDR2 YYNGEE. CDR3 size: 12 residues. The CDR3 DNA sequence: TGTGCCAGCAGCGAAATAGCGGGAGAGCAGTACTTC. The encoded protein is CASSEIAGEQYF.

The rearrangement links TRBV5-1 to TRBJ1-1; tentative D call: TRBD1 (6 bases). Germline V gene data show CDR1 as SGHRS and CDR2 as YFSETQ. The V gene lost 4 bases and the J gene lost 1 base, with 14 bases spanning the gap. This CDR3 is built from 15 residues. CDR3 DNA: TGCGCCAGCAGCACTTCGGGCAGGGGGAACACTGAAGCTTTCTTT. Protein product: CASSTSGRGNTEAFF. The whole variable domain, remainder taken from reference TRBV5-1 and TRBJ1-1, is KAGVTQTPRYLIKTRGQQVTLSCSPISGHRSVSWYQQTPGQGLQFLFEYFSETQRNKGNFPGRFSGRQFSNSRSEMNVSTLELGDSALYLCASSTSGRGNTEAFFGQGTRLTVV.

This clonotype was seen a handful of times. The chain has TRBV13 and TRBJ2-1; 8 bases map to TRBD2. The CDR3 contains 14 residues. After removal of 1 base from V and 9 bases from J, the junction contained 5 bases not matched to a gene. Per germline, CDR1 PRHDT and CDR2 FYEKMQ (reference sequence). Here the CDR3 reads CASSLVGRVGEQFF. CDR3 DNA: TGTGCCAGCAGCTTAGTCGGGAGGGTCGGTGAGCAGTTCTTC.

The chain couples TRBV7-9 to TRBJ2-7; 11 bases are a match to TRBD2. Germline CDR1 and CDR2: SEHNR and FQNEAQ (reference sequence). The J segment lost 5 bases and the V segment lost 3 bases, leaving 6 bases of the junction unmatched. This CDR3 is built from 15 residues. CDR3 sequence (DNA): TGTGCCAGCAGCTTTACGGGACTAGCGGTACACGAGCAGTACTTC. This gives the protein CASSFTGLAVHEQYF.

This clonotype was recorded many times. J is TRBJ2-3 and V is TRBV7-2; no firm D call. V lost 5 bases, J lost 0 bases, and 15 bases lay in between. CDR1 is SGHTA, CDR2 FQGNSA, per germline. The CDR3 has 16 amino acids. In DNA, the CDR3 is TGTGCCAGCAGCCTATTAAGGACCGCGAGCACAGATACGCAGTATTTT. Protein sequence: CASSLLRTASTDTQYF.

J is TRBJ1-1 and V is TRBV21-1; the table's D call TRBD1 went unverified against the DNA. TRBV21-1 is described as a pseudogene. This CDR3 contains 19 residues. CDR3 region: CASSKEVGPRLEMNTEAFF. In DNA, the CDR3 is TGTGCCAGCAGCAAAGAGGTGGGGCCCCGTTTGGAGATGAACACTGAAGCTTTCTTT.

The gene calls are TRBV20-1 and TRBJ2-1; 8 bases map to TRBD2. Germline V CDR1 and CDR2: DFQATT, SNEGSKA (reference sequence). The V and J ends lost 3 bases and 0 bases, in that order; junction bases with no gene match: 10. The length of the CDR3 is 17 residues. This chain's CDR3 is CSARGLAGMSSYNEQFF. CDR3 sequence (DNA): TGCAGTGCTAGGGGGCTAGCGGGCATGAGCTCCTACAATGAGCAGTTCTTC.

This chain links TRBV25-1 with TRBJ1-1, with a weak D call TRBD1 (6 bases). V shed 8 bases and J shed 11 bases, with 21 bases lying between them. The CDR3 runs to 13 residues. The germline V gene has CDR1 MGHDK and CDR2 SYGVNS. The DNA for the CDR3 is TGTGCCAGCCAGAAGTCGGGGGCGGGTACGGCTTTCTTT. Its protein is CASQKSGAGTAFF.

The chain employs TRBV30 and TRBJ2-2; D not certain. Germline V gene data show CDR1 as GTSNPN and CDR2 as SVGIG (reference sequence). Trimming removed 4 bases from V and 0 bases from J, with 3 bases in between. There are 12 residues in the CDR3. The CDR3: CAWTPNTGELFF. The CDR3 nucleotides read TGTGCCTGGACACCGAACACCGGGGAGCTGTTTTTT.

The V gene is TRBV6-1, the J gene TRBJ1-4, with a tentative D call TRBD1 (6 bases). The CDR3 is made up of 15 amino acids. CDR1 and CDR2 from the germline V gene are MNHNS and SASEGT. V lost 7 bases to trimming and J lost 4 bases, with 16 bases between them. CDR3 residues: CASTSRGADNEKLFF. For the CDR3, the DNA is TGTGCCAGCACCTCGAGGGGGGCTGATAATGAAAAACTGTTTTTT.

The J gene is TRBJ1-5, the V gene TRBV11-3, with D tentatively TRBD1 (5 bases). Between the trimmed V and J ends, which lost 6 bases and 4 bases, there was a span of 19 bases. From germline, CDR1 is SGHNT and CDR2 YENEEA. The CDR3 sequence is 16 residues long. CDR3 DNA: TGTGCCAGCAGTTTCTTGGCAGGGCGATGGAATCAGCCCCAGCATTTT. Protein sequence: CASSFLAGRWNQPQHF. Together with reference TRBV11-3 and TRBJ1-5, the CDR3 gives the full variable domain: EAGVVQSPRYKIIEKKQPVAFWCNPISGHNTLYWYLQNLGQGPELLIRYENEEAVDDSQLPKDRFSAERLKGVDSTLKIQPAELGDSAVYLCASSFLAGRWNQPQHFGDGTRLSIL.

This chain uses TRBV11-3 with TRBJ2-7; a weak D match, TRBD2 (6 bases). Germline CDR1 is SGHNT and CDR2 is YENEEA. V dropped 5 bases and J dropped 0 bases, with 14 bases sitting between them. This CDR3 comprises 15 residues. Written as DNA, the CDR3 is TGTGCCAGCAGCGCGACTAGTGAAAGCTCCTACGAGCAGTACTTC. Encoded protein: CASSATSESSYEQYF.

This clonotype showed up many times. J is TRBJ1-5 and V is TRBV7-8; no firm D call. Looked up from germline, CDR1 is SGHVS and CDR2 is FQNEAQ. V gave up 8 bases and J gave up 0 bases, with 11 bases separating them. The CDR3 covers 14 residues. The CDR3 region is CASAAVNSNQPQHF. The CDR3 DNA reads TGTGCCAGCGCTGCAGTGAATAGCAATCAGCCCCAGCATTTT.

There are a few counts of this clonotype. The chain combines TRBV20-1 with TRBJ2-1; 7 bases agree with TRBD2. In germline, CDR1 is DFQATT, CDR2 SNEGSKA (reference sequence). V lost 1 base, J lost 6 bases, and 6 bases stayed unmatched. The CDR3 extends over 14 amino acids. The CDR3 here is CSARVQAGTNEQFF. CDR3 sequence (DNA): TGCAGTGCTAGAGTACAAGCGGGAACCAATGAGCAGTTCTTC.

This clonotype has more than one count but fewer than ten. The V and J genes are TRBV24-1 and TRBJ2-3; D possibly corresponds to TRBD2 (6 bases). CDR1 is KGHDR and CDR2 is SFDVKD in the germline V gene. This CDR3 contains 19 residues. The V end was cut by 1 base, the J end by 2 bases, with 21 bases between. Here the CDR3 reads CATSDLGGSPTFSTDTQYF. The CDR3 DNA follows: TGTGCCACCAGTGATTTAGGAGGGAGTCCCACGTTTTCCACAGATACGCAGTATTTT.

This clonotype has ten or more counts. The chain couples TRBV5-1 to TRBJ2-3; D not certain. The CDR3 is 15 residues long. The germline CDR1 and CDR2 sequences are SGHRS and YFSETQ. With 7 bases removed from V and 2 bases from J, the gap between germline ends came to 17 bases. The CDR3: CASRRSEYHTDTQYF. CDR3 sequence (DNA): TGCGCCAGCCGGAGATCTGAATACCACACAGATACGCAGTATTTT.

The V call is TRBV3-1, the J call TRBJ1-4; D is uncertain. The ends were cut back, 7 bases at V and 6 bases at J, with 9 bases in the middle. This CDR3 is built from 12 residues. From germline, CDR1 is LGHDT and CDR2 YNNKEL (reference sequence). CDR3 protein: CASNLRDEKLFF. In DNA form, the CDR3 reads TGTGCCAGCAACCTGAGGGATGAAAAACTGTTTTTT.

This clonotype was detected many times. Here the CDR3 DNA reads TGCGCCAGCAGCTTGGACCCTAGCAATGAGCAGTTCTTC. Translation: CASSLDPSNEQFF. The rearrangement uses TRBV5-1 and TRBJ2-1; unclear D gene. Germline CDR1 is SGHRS and CDR2 is YFSETQ. Trimming shortened V by 0 bases and J by 6 bases, and 7 bases separated the two germline ends. This CDR3 spans 13 amino acids.

This clonotype was found a few times. The J gene is TRBJ2-1, the V gene TRBV20-1; D is ambiguous. The CDR3 totals 14 residues. The V and J ends lost 7 bases and 2 bases respectively, with 15 bases between them. CDR1 and CDR2 (germline): DFQATT, SNEGSKA (reference sequence). The CDR3 spells CSVRRNSPYNEQFF. The CDR3 bases are TGCAGTGTCAGAAGGAACTCCCCCTACAATGAGCAGTTCTTC.

This clonotype was found a few times. The genes are TRBV20-1 and TRBJ1-5, with a possible D match to TRBD1 (6 bases). Trimming shortened V by 0 bases and J by 4 bases, and 10 bases separated the two germline ends. The CDR3 is made up of 14 amino acids. Germline loops: CDR1 DFQATT, CDR2 SNEGSKA (reference sequence). CDR3 coding DNA: TGCAGTGCTAGAGACGGACAGATTAATCAGCCCCAGCATTTT. This sequence encodes CSARDGQINQPQHF.

This clonotype was recorded a few times. This chain uses TRBV12-3 or TRBV12-4 with TRBJ2-7; D is perhaps TRBD1 (6 bases). The V end was cut by 6 bases, the J end by 6 bases, with 15 bases between. The CDR3 covers 13 residues. The CDR3: CASSGQTEGEQYF. In DNA, the CDR3 is TGTGCCAGCAGCGGACAGACCGAGGGCGAGCAGTACTTC.

This clonotype has ten or more counts. The V and J genes are TRBV5-1 and TRBJ2-3, with D unresolved. The V gene lost 5 bases and the J gene lost 0 bases, with 10 bases spanning the gap. Germline CDR1 reads SGHRS; CDR2 reads YFSETQ. There are 14 residues in the CDR3. The CDR3, as DNA: TGCGCCAGCAGACAGCTGTTCAGCACAGATACGCAGTATTTT. Translating gives CASRQLFSTDTQYF. Using reference TRBV5-1 and TRBJ2-3 for the parts outside the CDR3, the full variable domain is KAGVTQTPRYLIKTRGQQVTLSCSPISGHRSVSWYQQTPGQGLQFLFEYFSETQRNKGNFPGRFSGRQFSNSRSEMNVSTLELGDSALYLCASRQLFSTDTQYFGPGTRLTVL.

Many counts were recorded for this clonotype. This chain uses TRBV5-1 with TRBJ2-1; 7 nucleotides match TRBD2. Germline lookup yields CDR1 SGHRS and CDR2 YFSETQ. The CDR3 runs to 14 residues. The J segment lost 8 bases and the V segment lost 3 bases, leaving 8 bases of the junction unmatched. CDR3 protein: CASSSTGGGYEQFF. The CDR3 region has the DNA TGCGCCAGCAGCTCTACCGGGGGAGGGTATGAGCAGTTCTTC.

This clonotype was counted only a few times. CDR3 sequence: CASSLRVDETQYF. The CDR3, as DNA: TGTGCCAGCAGTCTAAGGGTGGACGAGACCCAGTACTTC. The chain employs TRBV2 and TRBJ2-5, with D unresolved. Germline values: CDR1 SNHLY, CDR2 FYNNEI. V lost 5 bases, J lost 5 bases, and 12 bases lay in between. This CDR3 has 13 amino acids.

The V call is TRBV3-1, the J call TRBJ2-5; weak D call: TRBD1 (6 bases). Trimming pared 1 base from V and 4 bases from J, leaving 13 bases between. The V gene's germline CDR1 is LGHDT and CDR2 YNNKEL (reference sequence). This CDR3 contains 15 residues. The CDR3 is CASSQGTAQGETQYF. The DNA for the CDR3 is TGTGCCAGCAGCCAAGGGACAGCACAGGGAGAGACCCAGTACTTC.

This chain uses TRBV4-2 with TRBJ2-2; possible D gene TRBD2, 6 bases. This CDR3 contains 17 residues. Germline CDR1 reads LGHNA; CDR2 reads YNFKEQ. V lost 0 bases, J lost 1 base, and 12 bases lay in between. The CDR3 DNA is TGTGCCAGCAGCCAAGAGTGGAGGGCGTTGAACACCGGGGAGCTGTTTTTT. Its translation is CASSQEWRALNTGELFF.

The chain carries TRBV19 and TRBJ2-1, with 11 bases that match TRBD2. With V trimmed by 6 bases and J by 9 bases, 7 bases remained unmatched. The CDR3 extends over 14 amino acids. Looked up from germline, CDR1 is LNHDA and CDR2 is SQIVND (reference sequence). The CDR3 nucleotides are TGTGCCAGTAGAGTAGCGGGAGGGCCCGGTGAGCAGTTCTTC. Amino acid sequence: CASRVAGGPGEQFF.

This clonotype came up many times. V gene TRBV7-9 combines with J gene TRBJ2-1; the D gene could be TRBD1 or TRBD2 (6 bases each). V was trimmed by 4 bases and J by 15 bases, leaving 16 bases between them. Germline-derived CDR1 and CDR2 are SEHNR and FQNEAQ (reference sequence). This CDR3 has 12 amino acids. Written as DNA, the CDR3 is TGTGCCAGCAGCTCATTTAATGGGGGGCCGTTCTTC. It specifies CASSSFNGGPFF.